This TCR beta chain was retrieved from a study of cytomegalovirus exposure and HLA in healthy donors. The CDR3 is 15 amino acids. Germline V gives CDR1 MNHEY, CDR2 SMNVEV (reference sequence). Trimming cost V 7 bases and J 7 bases, with 22 bases left between them. Profiled with immunoSEQ multiplex PCR; TCRdb holds only in-frame clones, not every one. Of about 78,000 clones in the sample, around 96% were seen once. Sequencing used PBMCs. This receptor was identified in a man younger than 30 in good health and CMV-seropositive. The chain carries TRBV27 and TRBJ1-1, with a tentative D call TRBD1 (5 bases). The CDR3 protein is CASIPTPGTLIEAFF. The DNA for the CDR3 is TGTGCCAGCATTCCAACCCCGGGGACTTTAATTGAAGCTTTCTTT.